The clone carrying this T cell receptor (beta chain) was recorded only once. The antigen is undetermined. The entry originates in a study of T cell repertoires in cytomegalovirus infection. Study context: Indicated by public TCR beta signatures were CMV infection and matching HLA type. Study-level results: HLA-C-restricted TCR beta clonotypes specific for CMV led the ex vivo response.

One entry per CDR3 protein results from TCRdb running MiXCR on the reads. The table includes roughly 230,000 distinct CDR3 sequences, under 25% detected once. Sequencing was carried out using CD8+ T cells from PBMCs. This clonotype was sampled from a human donor in good health (CMV status not recorded). Some clones in this sample may be carry-over from other donors' samples.

The CDR3: CASSSAGARTDTQYF. The CDR3 region has the DNA TGTGCCAGCAGCTCCGCGGGGGCCCGCACAGATACGCAGTATTTT. J is TRBJ2-3 and V is TRBV7-9; tentatively, D is TRBD2 (7 bases). The CDR3 is 15 residues long. Germline CDR1 SEHNR, CDR2 FQNEAQ (reference sequence). Trimming took off 4 bases at V and 1 base at J, with 12 bases between the two ends.